This T cell receptor (beta chain) was sequenced for a study of T cell repertoires in aging, cancer and after chemotherapy. Multiplex touch-down PCR with TRB-A/B primers amplified rearranged V-D-J TRB sequences. TCRdb re-called the multiplex PCR reads through MiXCR, storing one row per CDR3 protein. The sample comprises more than 2,500 distinct CDR3 sequences, about 45% of which are singletons, and roughly 3% rests with the top ten. TCR beta rearrangements were amplified from peripheral blood genomic DNA. This clonotype was counted between two and nine times. V shed 1 base and J shed 8 bases, with 6 bases lying between them. Germline values: CDR1 SGHTA, CDR2 FQGNSA. The CDR3 spans 11 residues.

The J gene is TRBJ2-7, the V gene TRBV7-2; D is unresolved. The sample taken for sequencing was blood. The sequence was obtained from a human donor with a solid tumor. CDR3 DNA sequence: TGTGCCAGCAGCTTAGGAGCCCAGCAGTACTTC. It specifies CASSLGAQQYF.